This paragraph reports one TCR beta chain. Its antigen is unidentified. Trimming removed 3 bases at V and 6 bases at J, with 12 bases between. The CDR3 runs to 14 residues. The source of the sample is a study of T-cell memory formation after mild COVID-19. General observations from the study: Cross-reactive memory appears to have joined, as suggested by some responding clones showing up in pre-infection memory. Clones contracting over day 15 to 85 were CD4/CD8 balanced, with later expanders leaning CD4+. Those CD4+ clones that contracted were mainly in CM and EM (CD8+ ones in EMRA).

Constant-segment-primed 5'RACE gave TCR alpha and TCR beta cDNA libraries with sample barcodes and UMIs. MiXCR, applied by TCRdb to the 5' RACE reads, yields one record per CDR3 protein. The sample consists of a few hundred thousand distinct CDR3 sequences, under 25% of them appearing once. Sequencing input: PBMCs or a T cell subset sorted from them (not recorded which). The sequence was collected from an adult woman who had mild COVID-19 (a few samples of this study predate the infection). Cell type and time point are not known. This chain connects TRBV12-3 or TRBV12-4 to TRBJ2-1, with D possibly called TRBD1 or TRBD2 (6 bases each). CDR3 in amino acids: CASSLGGRGNEQFF. The CDR3 DNA reads as TGTGCCAGCAGTTTGGGGGGCCGGGGCAATGAGCAGTTCTTC.